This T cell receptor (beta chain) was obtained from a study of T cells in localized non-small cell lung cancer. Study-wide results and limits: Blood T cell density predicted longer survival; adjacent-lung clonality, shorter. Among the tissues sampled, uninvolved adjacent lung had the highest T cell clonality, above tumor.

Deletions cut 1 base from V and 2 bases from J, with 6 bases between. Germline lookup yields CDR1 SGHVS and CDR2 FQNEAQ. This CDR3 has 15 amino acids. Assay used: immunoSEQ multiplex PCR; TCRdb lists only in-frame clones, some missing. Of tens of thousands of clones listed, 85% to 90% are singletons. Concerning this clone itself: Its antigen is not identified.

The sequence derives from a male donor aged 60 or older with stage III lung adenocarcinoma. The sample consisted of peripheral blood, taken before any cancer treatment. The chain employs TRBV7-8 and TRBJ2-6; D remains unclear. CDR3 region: CASSLGSPGANVLTF. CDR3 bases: TGTGCCAGCAGCTTAGGGAGCCCTGGGGCCAACGTCCTGACTTTC.